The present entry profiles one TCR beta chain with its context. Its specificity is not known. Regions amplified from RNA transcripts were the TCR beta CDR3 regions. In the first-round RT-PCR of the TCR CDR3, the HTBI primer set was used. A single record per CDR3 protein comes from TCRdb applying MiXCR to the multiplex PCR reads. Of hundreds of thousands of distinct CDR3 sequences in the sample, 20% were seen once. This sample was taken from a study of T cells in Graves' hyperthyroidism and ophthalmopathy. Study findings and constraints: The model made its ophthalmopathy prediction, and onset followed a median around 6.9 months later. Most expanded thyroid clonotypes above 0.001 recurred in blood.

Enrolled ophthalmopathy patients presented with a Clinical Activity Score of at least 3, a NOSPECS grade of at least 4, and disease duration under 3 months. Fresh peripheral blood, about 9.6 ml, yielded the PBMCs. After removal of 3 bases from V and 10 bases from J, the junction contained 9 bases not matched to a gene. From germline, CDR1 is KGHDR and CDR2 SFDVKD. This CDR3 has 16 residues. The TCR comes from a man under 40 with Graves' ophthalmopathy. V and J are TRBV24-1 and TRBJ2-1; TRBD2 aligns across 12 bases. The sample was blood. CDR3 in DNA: TGTGCCACCAGTGATCTGACTAGCGGGAGTCCCGGCGAGCAGTTCTTC. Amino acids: CATSDLTSGSPGEQFF.